These T cell receptor beta chains were read from a single sample in a study of control samples from healthy donors and cancer patients. Assay: immunoSEQ multiplex PCR; the TCRdb copy retains only in-frame clones and omits some. The sample holds 75,000 to 95,000 clones; over 85% are singletons and the top ten take around 1.4%. The specimen was blood. The receptors stem from a woman in her twenties or thirties in good health. Each CDR3 is given with its conserved first and last residue.

j_call cdr3_length v_call cdr3_aa
TRBJ1-4 16 TRBV4-1 CASSQDSNSANEKLFF
TRBJ2-1 18 TRBV28 CASSLYPTSGLTSNLQFF
TRBJ1-4 17 TRBV19 CASSIGIQGLTNEKLFF
TRBJ2-4 16 TRBV7-3 CASSLGPPNGGYIQYF
TRBJ1-2 14 TRBV29-1 CSVVFGEGKWGYTF
TRBJ1-6 15 TRBV5-1 CASSLEDSVYSPLHF
TRBJ1-1 14 TRBV6-5 CASRYRRSDTEAFF
TRBJ1-1 14 TRBV28 CASSFGGLNTEAFF
TRBJ1-5 13 TRBV19 CASSAREAQPQHF
TRBJ1-1 13 TRBV30 CAWGDGIYTEAFF
TRBJ2-1 14 TRBV7-8 CASSLAWGFHEQFF
TRBJ1-2 14 TRBV6-5 CASSWDRSPYGYTF
TRBJ2-1 14 TRBV5-6 CASSSGGGWNEQFF
TRBJ1-1 14 TRBV5-1 CASSQGSQNTEAFF
TRBJ2-1 14 TRBV3-1/TRBV3-2 CASSPRGSSNEQFF
TRBJ2-1 14 TRBV27 CASSLRPVRSEQFF
TRBJ1-1 12 TRBV11-2 CASSFRDPEAFF
TRBJ1-6 12 TRBV6-5 CASGLPNSPLHF
TRBJ1-2 13 TRBV24-1 CATRPGTGGAYTF
TRBJ2-7 14 TRBV7-9 CASSLSGASYEQYF
TRBJ2-1 21 TRBV7-3 CASSLTGTSGIYAPSNNEQFF
TRBJ1-4 16 TRBV9 CASSLGQRPTNEKLFF
TRBJ1-2 13 TRBV6-1 CASSERRGWGYTF